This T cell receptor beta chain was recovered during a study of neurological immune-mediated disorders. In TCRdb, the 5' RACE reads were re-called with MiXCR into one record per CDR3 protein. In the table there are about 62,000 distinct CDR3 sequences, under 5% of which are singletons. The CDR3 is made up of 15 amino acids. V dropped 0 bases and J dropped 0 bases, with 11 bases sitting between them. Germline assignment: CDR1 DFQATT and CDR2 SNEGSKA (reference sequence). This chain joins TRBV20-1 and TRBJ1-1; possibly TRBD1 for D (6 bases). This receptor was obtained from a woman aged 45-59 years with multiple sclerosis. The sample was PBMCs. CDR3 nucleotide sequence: TGCAGTGCTAGAGATACTCAGGGGATGAACACTGAAGCTTTCTTT. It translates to CSARDTQGMNTEAFF.